This TCR beta chain was obtained from a study of cytomegalovirus exposure and HLA in healthy donors. Trimming pared 3 bases from V and 4 bases from J, leaving 6 bases between. Germline loops: CDR1 WSHSY, CDR2 SAAADI. CDR3 size: 12 residues. This clone was seen a few times. The PCR contained 60 Vbeta and 13 Jbeta primers. Clones were sequenced by immunoSEQ multiplex PCR, and TCRdb holds only the in-frame ones, with some missing. Here the sample spans 100,000 to 150,000 clones, over 65% being singletons. The receptor's source is a man aged 18 to 29 in good health and CMV-seropositive. The V gene is TRBV10-2, the J gene TRBJ1-1, with D uncertain. Sequenced material: PBMCs. CDR3 amino acids: CASSEEGTEAFF. DNA for the CDR3: TGCGCCAGCAGTGAAGAGGGCACTGAAGCTTTCTTT.